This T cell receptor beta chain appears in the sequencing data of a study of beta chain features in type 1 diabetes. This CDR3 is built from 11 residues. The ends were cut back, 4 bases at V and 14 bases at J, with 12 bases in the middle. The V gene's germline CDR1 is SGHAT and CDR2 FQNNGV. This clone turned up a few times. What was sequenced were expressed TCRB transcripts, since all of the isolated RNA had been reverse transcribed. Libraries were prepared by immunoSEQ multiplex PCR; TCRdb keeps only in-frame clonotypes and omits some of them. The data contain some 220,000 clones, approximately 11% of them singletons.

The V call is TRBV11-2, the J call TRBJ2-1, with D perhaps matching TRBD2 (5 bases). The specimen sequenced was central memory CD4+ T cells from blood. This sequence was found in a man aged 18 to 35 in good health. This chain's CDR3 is CASSSPVGEFF. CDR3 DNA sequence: TGTGCCAGCAGCTCTCCGGTGGGAGAGTTCTTC.